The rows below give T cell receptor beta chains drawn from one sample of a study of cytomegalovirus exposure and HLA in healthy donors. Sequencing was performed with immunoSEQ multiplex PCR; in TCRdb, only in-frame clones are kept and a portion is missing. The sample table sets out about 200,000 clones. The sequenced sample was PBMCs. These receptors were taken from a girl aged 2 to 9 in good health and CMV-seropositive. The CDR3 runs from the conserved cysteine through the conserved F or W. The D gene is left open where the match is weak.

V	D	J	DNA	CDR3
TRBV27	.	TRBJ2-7	TGTGCCAGCAGTTTTATACAGGGGGGGTCCTACGAGCAGTACTTC	CASSFIQGGSYEQYF
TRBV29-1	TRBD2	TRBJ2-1	TGCAGCGTTGTAAGCCGGGGACTAGCCCTAGACCGCTCCTACAATGAGCAGTTCTTC	CSVVSRGLALDRSYNEQFF
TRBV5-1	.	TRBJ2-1	TGCGCCAGCAGCTTCATACAGTACAATGAGCAGTTCTTC	CASSFIQYNEQFF
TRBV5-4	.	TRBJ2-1	TGTGCCAGCAGCTCCCCTAGCGACTCCTACAATGAGCAGTTCTTC	CASSSPSDSYNEQFF
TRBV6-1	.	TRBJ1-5	TGTGCCAGCAGTGAAGCTTTGGTGGTCAGGGCGACAAATCAGCCCCAGCATTTT	CASSEALVVRATNQPQHF
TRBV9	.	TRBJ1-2	TGTGCCAGCAGCGGAACGGTTCTCTCCTATGGCTACACCTTC	CASSGTVLSYGYTF
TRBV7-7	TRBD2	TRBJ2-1	TGTGCCAGCAGCCCCTCCCTAGCGGGTTACAATGAGCAGTTCTTC	CASSPSLAGYNEQFF
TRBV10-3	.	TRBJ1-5	TGTGCCATCAGTCGCGGGGGGGGTTCGGGTCAGCCCCAGCATTTT	CAISRGGGSGQPQHF
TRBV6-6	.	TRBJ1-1	TGTGCCAGCAGTTACCGGGGGGGCTCGGACACTGAAGCTTTCTTT	CASSYRGGSDTEAFF
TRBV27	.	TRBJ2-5	TGTGCCAGCAGCTCTAAAATCCAGGGGAGAGAGACCCAGTACTTC	CASSSKIQGRETQYF
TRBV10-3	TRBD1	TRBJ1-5	TGTGCCATCAGTGGGGGACAGCCAAATCAGCCCCAGCATTTT	CAISGGQPNQPQHF
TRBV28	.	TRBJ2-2	TGTGCCACGACCAGATCAGGGGTGAGCGCCGGGGAGCTGTTTTTT	CATTRSGVSAGELFF
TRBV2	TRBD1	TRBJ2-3	TGTGCCAGCAGCCAGGACAGGGATGGAGATACGCAGTATTTT	CASSQDRDGDTQYF
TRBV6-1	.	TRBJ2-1	TGTGCCAGCACCCCAGGCGGGCTTTACAATGAGCAGTTCTTC	CASTPGGLYNEQFF
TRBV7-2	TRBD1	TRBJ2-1	TGTGCCAGCAGCTCGGACAGGGTGGGTGCAAAGTTCTTC	CASSSDRVGAKFF
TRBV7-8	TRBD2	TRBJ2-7	TGTGCCAGCAGCTTAGAGGGACTAAGAAGTGAGCAGTACTTC	CASSLEGLRSEQYF
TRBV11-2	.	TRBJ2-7	TGTGCCAGCAGCTTAGGTAGAGGCTACGAGCAGTACTTC	CASSLGRGYEQYF
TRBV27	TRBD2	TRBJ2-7	TGTGCCAGCAGCGTGGGGCTAGCGGACACCCCCTACGAGCAGTACTTC	CASSVGLADTPYEQYF
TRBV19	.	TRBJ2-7	TGTGCCAGTAGTATAACAGGTTCCTACGAGCAGTACTTC	CASSITGSYEQYF
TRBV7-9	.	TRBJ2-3	TGTGCCAGCAGCTTCTCTAGCAGAACAGATACGCAGTATTTT	CASSFSSRTDTQYF
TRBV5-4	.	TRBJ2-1	TGTGCCAGCAGCTTGGTTAATTCCAATGAGCAGTTCTTC	CASSLVNSNEQFF
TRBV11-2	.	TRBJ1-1	TGTGCCAGCAGCCGAAAATCGGGCCCTTCGGGGGCTTTCTTT	CASSRKSGPSGAFF
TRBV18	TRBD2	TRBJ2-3	TGTGCCAGCTCACCAGCTTTAATTAGCGGGAACGCAGATACGCAGTATTTT	CASSPALISGNADTQYF
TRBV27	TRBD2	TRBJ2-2	TGTGCCAGCAGTTTTGGCGGGAGAACCGGGGAGCTGTTTTTT	CASSFGGRTGELFF
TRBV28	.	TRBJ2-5	TGTGCCAGCAGTTACCCCCGGGACTTACAAGAGACCCAGTACTTC	CASSYPRDLQETQYF
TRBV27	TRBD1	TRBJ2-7	TGTGCCAGCAGACGAACAGGGGTCTACGAGCAGTACTTC	CASRRTGVYEQYF
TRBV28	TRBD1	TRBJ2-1	TGTGCCAGCAGCCCCGGACAGGCGGCCTACAATGAGCAGTTCTTC	CASSPGQAAYNEQFF
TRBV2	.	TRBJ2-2	TGTGCCAGCAGTGAAACGCGCCGCGGGGTCGCGAACACCGGGGAGCTGTTTTTT	CASSETRRGVANTGELFF
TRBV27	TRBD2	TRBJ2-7	TGTGCCAGCAGTTATCGGGAGGGCCACTACGAGCAGTACTTC	CASSYREGHYEQYF
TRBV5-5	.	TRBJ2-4	TGTGCCAGCAGCGCTCAGCGACAGTACCCCAAAAACATTCAGTACTTC	CASSAQRQYPKNIQYF
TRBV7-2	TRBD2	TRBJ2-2	TGTGCCAGCAGCTTAGTTGGACTAGTAGCCGGGGAGCTGTTTTTT	CASSLVGLVAGELFF
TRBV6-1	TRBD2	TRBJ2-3	TGTGCCAGCAGTCAGAGGGAGGGCGGGTATACGCAGTATTTT	CASSQREGGYTQYF
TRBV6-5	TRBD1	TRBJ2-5	TGTGCCAGCAGTTACCTGACAGGGGCCGAAGAGACCCAGTACTTC	CASSYLTGAEETQYF
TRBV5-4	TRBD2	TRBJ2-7	TGTGCCAGCAGCTTGGGGACTAGCGGGACCTCCTACGAGCAGTACTTC	CASSLGTSGTSYEQYF
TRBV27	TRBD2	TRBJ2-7	TGTGCCAGCAGTTTAGGCGGGAGGGGATACGAGCAGTACTTC	CASSLGGRGYEQYF
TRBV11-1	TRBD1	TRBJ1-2	TGTGCCAGCAGCCACGGACAGGACTATGGCTACACCTTC	CASSHGQDYGYTF
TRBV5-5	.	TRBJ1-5	TGTGCCAGCAGCTTGAGAGGGAGTCTGAGCAATCAGCCCCAGCATTTT	CASSLRGSLSNQPQHF
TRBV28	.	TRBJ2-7	TGTGCCAGCAGTTTAGCAGATTTCCACGAGCAGTACTTC	CASSLADFHEQYF
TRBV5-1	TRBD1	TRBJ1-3	TGCGCCAGCAGCTTGCAGGGGGCAACTGGAAACACCATATATTTT	CASSLQGATGNTIYF
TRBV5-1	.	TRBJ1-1	TGCGCCAGCAGCTTGTTTGCAGGGGTGAGTACTGAAGCTTTCTTT	CASSLFAGVSTEAFF
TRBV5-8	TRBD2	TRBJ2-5	TGTGCCAGCAGCCCCTCGGGGGGGGAGACCCAGTACTTC	CASSPSGGETQYF
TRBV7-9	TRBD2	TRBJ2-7	TGTGCCAGCAGCTTAGGGGGCCTAGCGGGAGACGAGCAGTACTTC	CASSLGGLAGDEQYF
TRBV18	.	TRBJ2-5	TGTGCCAGCTCACCACCCGGCCTAGCCGGGTTCACCCAGTACTTC	CASSPPGLAGFTQYF
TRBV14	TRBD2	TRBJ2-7	TGTGCCAGCAGCCCTCCGGGACTAGCGGGATCCGAGCAGTACTTC	CASSPPGLAGSEQYF